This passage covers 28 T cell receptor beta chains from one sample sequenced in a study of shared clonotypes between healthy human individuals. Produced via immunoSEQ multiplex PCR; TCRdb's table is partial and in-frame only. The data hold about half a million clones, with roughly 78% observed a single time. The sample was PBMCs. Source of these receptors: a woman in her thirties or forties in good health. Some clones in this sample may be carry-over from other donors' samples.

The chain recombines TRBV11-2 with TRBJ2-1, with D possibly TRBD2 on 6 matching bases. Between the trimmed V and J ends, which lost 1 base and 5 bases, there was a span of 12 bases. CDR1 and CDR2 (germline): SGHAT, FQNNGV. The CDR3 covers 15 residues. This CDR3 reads CASSLVAGNNNEQFF. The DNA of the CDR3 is TGTGCCAGCAGCTTAGTTGCGGGGAATAACAATGAGCAGTTCTTC.

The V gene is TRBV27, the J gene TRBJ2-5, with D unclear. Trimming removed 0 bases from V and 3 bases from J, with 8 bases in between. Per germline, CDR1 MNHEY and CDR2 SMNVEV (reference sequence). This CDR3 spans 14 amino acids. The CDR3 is CASSLSYREETQYF. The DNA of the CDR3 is TGTGCCAGCAGTTTATCTTACCGGGAAGAGACCCAGTACTTC.

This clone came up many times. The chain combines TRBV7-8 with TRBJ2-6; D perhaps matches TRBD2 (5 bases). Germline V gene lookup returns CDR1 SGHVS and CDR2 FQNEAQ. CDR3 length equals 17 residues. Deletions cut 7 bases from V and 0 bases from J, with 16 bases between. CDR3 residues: CASTRGHATSGANVLTF. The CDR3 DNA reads TGTGCCAGCACCCGAGGGCACGCCACCTCTGGGGCCAACGTCCTGACTTTC.

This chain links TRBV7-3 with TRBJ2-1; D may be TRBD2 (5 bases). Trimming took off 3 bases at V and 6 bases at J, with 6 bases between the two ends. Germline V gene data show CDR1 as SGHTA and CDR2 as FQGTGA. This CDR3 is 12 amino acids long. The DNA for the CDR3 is TGTGCCAGCAGCTTCGGGATCAATGAGCAGTTCTTC. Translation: CASSFGINEQFF. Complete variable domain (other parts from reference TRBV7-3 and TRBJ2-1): GAGVSQTPSNKVTEKGKYVELRCDPISGHTALYWYRQSLGQGPEFLIYFQGTGAADDSGLPNDRFFAVRPEGSVSTLKIQRTERGDSAVYLCASSFGINEQFFGPGTRLTVL.

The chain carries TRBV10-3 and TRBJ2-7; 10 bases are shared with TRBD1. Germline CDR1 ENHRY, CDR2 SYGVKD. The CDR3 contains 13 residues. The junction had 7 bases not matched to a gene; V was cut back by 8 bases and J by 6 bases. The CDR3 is CAIQGTGVGEQYF. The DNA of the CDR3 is TGTGCCATCCAAGGGACAGGGGTCGGCGAGCAGTACTTC.

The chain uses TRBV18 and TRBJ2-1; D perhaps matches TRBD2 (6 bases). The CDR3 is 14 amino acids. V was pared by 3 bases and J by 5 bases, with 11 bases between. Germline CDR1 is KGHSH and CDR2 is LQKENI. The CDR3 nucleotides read TGTGCCAGCTCACCTAGCGGAGCGAACAATGAGCAGTTCTTC. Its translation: CASSPSGANNEQFF. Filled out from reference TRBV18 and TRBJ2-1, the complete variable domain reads NAGVMQNPRHLVRRRGQEARLRCSPMKGHSHVYWYRQLPEEGLKFMVYLQKENIIDESGMPKERFSAEFPKEGPSILRIQQVVRGDSAAYFCASSPSGANNEQFFGPGTRLTVL.

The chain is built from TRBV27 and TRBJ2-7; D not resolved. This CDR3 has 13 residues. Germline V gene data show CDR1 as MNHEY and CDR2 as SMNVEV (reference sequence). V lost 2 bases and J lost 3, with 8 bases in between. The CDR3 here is CASSLTSNYEQYF. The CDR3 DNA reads TGTGCCAGCAGTTTAACGTCCAACTACGAGCAGTACTTC.

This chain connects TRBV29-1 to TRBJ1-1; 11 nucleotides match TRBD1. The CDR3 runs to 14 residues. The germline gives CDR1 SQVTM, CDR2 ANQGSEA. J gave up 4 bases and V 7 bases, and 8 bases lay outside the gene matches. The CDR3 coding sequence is TGCAGCGGCCACCTTGGGACAGGGGGCACTGAAGCTTTCTTT. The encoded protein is CSGHLGTGGTEAFF.

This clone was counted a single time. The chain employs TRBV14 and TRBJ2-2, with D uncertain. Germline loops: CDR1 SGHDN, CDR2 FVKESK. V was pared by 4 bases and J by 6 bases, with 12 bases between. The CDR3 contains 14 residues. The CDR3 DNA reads TGTGCCAGCAGCCCGACGATGGGTTCCGGGGAGCTGTTTTTT. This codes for CASSPTMGSGELFF.

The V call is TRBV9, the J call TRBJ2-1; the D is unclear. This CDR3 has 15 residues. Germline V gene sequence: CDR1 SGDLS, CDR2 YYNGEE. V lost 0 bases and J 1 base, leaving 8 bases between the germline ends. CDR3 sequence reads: CASSVDPQSYNEQFF. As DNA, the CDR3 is TGTGCCAGCAGCGTAGACCCTCAATCCTACAATGAGCAGTTCTTC.

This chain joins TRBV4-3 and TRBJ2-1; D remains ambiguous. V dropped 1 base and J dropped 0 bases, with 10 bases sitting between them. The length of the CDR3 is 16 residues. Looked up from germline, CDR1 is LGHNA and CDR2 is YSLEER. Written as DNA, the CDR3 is TGCGCCAGCAGCCAAGGGTCATTAAGCTCCTACAATGAGCAGTTCTTC. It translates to CASSQGSLSSYNEQFF.

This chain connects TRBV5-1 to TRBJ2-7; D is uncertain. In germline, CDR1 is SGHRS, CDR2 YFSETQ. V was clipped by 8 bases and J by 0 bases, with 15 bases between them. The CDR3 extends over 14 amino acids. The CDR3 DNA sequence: TGCGCCAGTGCCCGGGCCGGCGGCTCCTACGAGCAGTACTTC. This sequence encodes CASARAGGSYEQYF.

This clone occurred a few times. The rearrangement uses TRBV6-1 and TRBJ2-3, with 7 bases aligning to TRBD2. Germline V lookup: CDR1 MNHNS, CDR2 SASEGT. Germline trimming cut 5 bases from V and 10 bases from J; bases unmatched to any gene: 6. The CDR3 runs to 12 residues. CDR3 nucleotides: TGTGCCAGCAGTACAGAGGGGAGGGCGCAGTATTTT. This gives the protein CASSTEGRAQYF.

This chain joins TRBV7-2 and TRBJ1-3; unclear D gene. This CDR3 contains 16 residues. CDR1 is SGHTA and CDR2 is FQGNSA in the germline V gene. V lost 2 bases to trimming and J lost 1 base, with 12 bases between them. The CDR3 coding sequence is TGTGCCAGCAGCTTAATCACAGCCTCGTCTGGAAACACCATATATTTT. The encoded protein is CASSLITASSGNTIYF.

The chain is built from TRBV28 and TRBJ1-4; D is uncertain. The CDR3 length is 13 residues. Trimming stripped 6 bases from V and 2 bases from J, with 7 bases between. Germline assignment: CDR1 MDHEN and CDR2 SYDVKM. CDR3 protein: CASRGATNEKLFF. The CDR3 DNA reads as TGTGCCAGCAGGGGCGCGACTAATGAAAAACTGTTTTTT.

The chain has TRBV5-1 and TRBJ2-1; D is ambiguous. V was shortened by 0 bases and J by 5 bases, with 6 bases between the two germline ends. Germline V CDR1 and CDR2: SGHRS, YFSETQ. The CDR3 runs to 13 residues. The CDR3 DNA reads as TGCGCCAGCAGCTTGGAAGCCCACAATGAGCAGTTCTTC. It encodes CASSLEAHNEQFF.

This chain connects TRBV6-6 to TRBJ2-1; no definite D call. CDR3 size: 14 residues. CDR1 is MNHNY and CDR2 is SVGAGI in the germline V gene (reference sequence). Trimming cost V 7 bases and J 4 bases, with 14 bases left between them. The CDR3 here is CASTTWEKYNEQFF. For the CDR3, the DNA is TGTGCCAGCACCACGTGGGAAAAATACAATGAGCAGTTCTTC.

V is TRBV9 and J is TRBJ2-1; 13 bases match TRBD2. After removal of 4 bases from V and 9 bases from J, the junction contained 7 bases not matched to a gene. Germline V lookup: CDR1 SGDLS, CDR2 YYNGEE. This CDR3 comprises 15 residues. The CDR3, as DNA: TGTGCCAGCAGCATGCGGACTAGCGGGAGTGGTGAGCAGTTCTTC. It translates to CASSMRTSGSGEQFF.

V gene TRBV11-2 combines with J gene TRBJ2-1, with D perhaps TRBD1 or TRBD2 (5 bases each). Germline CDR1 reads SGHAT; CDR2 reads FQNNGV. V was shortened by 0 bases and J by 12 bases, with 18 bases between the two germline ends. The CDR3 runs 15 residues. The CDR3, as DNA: TGTGCCAGCAGCTTAGATTTGGGACCCACCGGAGGGCAGTTCTTC. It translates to CASSLDLGPTGGQFF.

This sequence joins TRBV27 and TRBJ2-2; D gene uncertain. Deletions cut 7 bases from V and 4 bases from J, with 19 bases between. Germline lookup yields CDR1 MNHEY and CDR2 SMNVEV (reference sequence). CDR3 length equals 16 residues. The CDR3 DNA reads TGTGCCAGCACCGAATTGGTAGCCCAAGGCACCGGGGAGCTGTTTTTT. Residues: CASTELVAQGTGELFF.

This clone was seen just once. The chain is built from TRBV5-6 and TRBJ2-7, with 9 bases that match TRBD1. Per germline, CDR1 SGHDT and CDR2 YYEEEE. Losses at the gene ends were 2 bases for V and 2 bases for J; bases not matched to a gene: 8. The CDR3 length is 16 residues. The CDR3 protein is CASSFWGQGEAYEQYF. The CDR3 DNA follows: TGTGCCAGCAGCTTCTGGGGACAGGGCGAAGCCTACGAGCAGTACTTC.

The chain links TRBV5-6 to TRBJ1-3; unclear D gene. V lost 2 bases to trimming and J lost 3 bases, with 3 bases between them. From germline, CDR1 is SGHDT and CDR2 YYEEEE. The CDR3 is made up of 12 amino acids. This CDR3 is CASSFNGNTIYF. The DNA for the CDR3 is TGTGCCAGCAGCTTTAATGGAAACACCATATATTTT.

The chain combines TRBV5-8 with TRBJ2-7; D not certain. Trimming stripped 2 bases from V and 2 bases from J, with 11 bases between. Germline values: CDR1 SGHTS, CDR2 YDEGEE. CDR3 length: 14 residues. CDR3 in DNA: TGTGCCAGCAGCTTTGCCGGGTTCACCTACGAGCAGTACTTC. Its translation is CASSFAGFTYEQYF.

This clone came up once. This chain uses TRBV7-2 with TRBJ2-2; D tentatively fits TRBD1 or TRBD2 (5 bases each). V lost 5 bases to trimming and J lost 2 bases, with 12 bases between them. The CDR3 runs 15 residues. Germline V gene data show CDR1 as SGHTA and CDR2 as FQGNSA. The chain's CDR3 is CASSERGGNTGELFF. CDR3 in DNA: TGTGCCAGCAGCGAACGTGGGGGAAACACCGGGGAGCTGTTTTTT.

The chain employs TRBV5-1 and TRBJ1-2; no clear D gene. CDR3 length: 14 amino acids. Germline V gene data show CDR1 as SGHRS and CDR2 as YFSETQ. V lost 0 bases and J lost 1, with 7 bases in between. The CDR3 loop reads CASSLDGINYGYTF. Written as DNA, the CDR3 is TGCGCCAGCAGCTTGGATGGAATTAACTATGGCTACACCTTC.

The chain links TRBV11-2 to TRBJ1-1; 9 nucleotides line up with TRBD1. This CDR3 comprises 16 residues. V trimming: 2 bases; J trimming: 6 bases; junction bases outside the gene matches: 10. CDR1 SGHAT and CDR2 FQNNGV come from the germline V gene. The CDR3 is CASSLWDRVGGSEAFF. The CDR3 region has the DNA TGTGCCAGCAGCTTATGGGACAGGGTAGGTGGCTCTGAAGCTTTCTTT.

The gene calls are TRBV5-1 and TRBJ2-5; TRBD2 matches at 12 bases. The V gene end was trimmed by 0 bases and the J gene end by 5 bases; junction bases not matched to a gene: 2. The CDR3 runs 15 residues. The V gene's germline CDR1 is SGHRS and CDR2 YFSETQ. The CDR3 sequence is CASSLALAGGETQYF. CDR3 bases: TGCGCCAGCAGCTTGGCACTAGCGGGAGGTGAGACCCAGTACTTC. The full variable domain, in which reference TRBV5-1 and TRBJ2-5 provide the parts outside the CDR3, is KAGVTQTPRYLIKTRGQQVTLSCSPISGHRSVSWYQQTPGQGLQFLFEYFSETQRNKGNFPGRFSGRQFSNSRSEMNVSTLELGDSALYLCASSLALAGGETQYFGPGTRLLVL.

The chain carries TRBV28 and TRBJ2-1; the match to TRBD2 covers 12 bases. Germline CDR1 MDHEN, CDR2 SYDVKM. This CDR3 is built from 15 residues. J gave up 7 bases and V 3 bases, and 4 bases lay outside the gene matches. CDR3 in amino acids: CASSFALAGGNEQFF. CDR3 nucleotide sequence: TGTGCCAGCAGTTTTGCCCTAGCGGGAGGGAATGAGCAGTTCTTC. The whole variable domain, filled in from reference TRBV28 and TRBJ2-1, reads DVKVTQSSRYLVKRTGEKVFLECVQDMDHENMFWYRQDPGLGLRLIYFSYDVKMKEKGDIPEGYSVSREKKERFSLILESASTNQTSMYLCASSFALAGGNEQFFGPGTRLTVL.